This T cell receptor (beta chain) was identified during a study of blood T cells in healthy people across ages. As for the study in general: There was about one barcoded beta molecule captured by template switching per two T cells. Whole-study results and caveats: Estimates drawn from one million T cells were deemed to understate diversity. More naive CD4+ cells and higher diversity were found in long-lived than in aged donors.

The CDR3 is 14 residues long. V gave up 5 bases and J gave up 4 bases; unmatched junction bases: 6. Germline CDR1 reads ENHRY; CDR2 reads SYGVKD. A word on this clonotype: The antigen is undetermined.

It was with a sample-barcoded 5' primer and a J-beta primer mix that a second PCR of roughly 7 to 12 cycles was run. Per sample, CDR3-containing paired-end reads numbered at least 2.5 million. TCRdb reprocessed the 5' RACE reads with MiXCR, giving one entry per CDR3 protein. The sample consists of 650,000 to 1,000,000 distinct CDR3 sequences, 35% to 40% of them appearing once. The sequenced sample consisted of blood. This TCR was recovered from a man aged 18 to 30 in good health. The V and J genes are TRBV10-3 and TRBJ1-1; 8 bases agree with TRBD1. CDR3 in DNA: TGTGCCATCAGTTTAAACAGGGGGGGCACTGAAGCTTTCTTT. Amino acid sequence: CAISLNRGGTEAFF.